This T cell receptor (beta chain) was recorded in a study of blood T cell repertoires in COVID-19. Study-level background: Sites across the United States, Italy and Spain contributed samples from acute and convalescent COVID-19.

The method was immunoSEQ multiplex PCR; TCRdb's version includes in-frame clones alone and lacks a portion of them. This table holds over 120,000 clones, 84% found once. Deletions cut 2 bases from V and 5 bases from J, with 9 bases between. The CDR3 sequence is 13 residues long. This sequence was found in a human donor in a cohort sampled during active COVID-19. The sample taken for sequencing was peripheral blood. The chain employs TRBV12-3 or TRBV12-4 and TRBJ2-5, with D possibly being TRBD1 (6 bases). The CDR3 region has the DNA TGTGCCAGCAGTTTATCAGGGGACGAGACCCAGTACTTC. This gives the protein CASSLSGDETQYF.